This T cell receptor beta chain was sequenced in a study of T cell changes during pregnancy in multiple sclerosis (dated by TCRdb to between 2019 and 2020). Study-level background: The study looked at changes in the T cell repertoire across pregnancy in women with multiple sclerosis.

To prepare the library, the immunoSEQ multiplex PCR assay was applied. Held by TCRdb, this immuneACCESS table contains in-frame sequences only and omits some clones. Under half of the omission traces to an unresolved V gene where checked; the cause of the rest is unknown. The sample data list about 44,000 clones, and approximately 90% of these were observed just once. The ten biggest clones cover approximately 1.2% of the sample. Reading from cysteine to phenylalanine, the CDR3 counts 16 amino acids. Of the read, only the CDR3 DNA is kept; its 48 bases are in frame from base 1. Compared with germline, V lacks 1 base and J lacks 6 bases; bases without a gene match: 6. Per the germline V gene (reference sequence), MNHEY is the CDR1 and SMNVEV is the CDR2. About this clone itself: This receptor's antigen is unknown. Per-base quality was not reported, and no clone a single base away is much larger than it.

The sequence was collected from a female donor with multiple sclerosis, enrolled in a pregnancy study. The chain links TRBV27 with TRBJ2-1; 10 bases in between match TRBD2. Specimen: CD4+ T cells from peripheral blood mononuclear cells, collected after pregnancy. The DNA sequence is TGTGCCAGCAGTTTATTATCTAGCGGGAGAGTCAATGAGCAGTTCTTC. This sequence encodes CASSLLSSGRVNEQFF.